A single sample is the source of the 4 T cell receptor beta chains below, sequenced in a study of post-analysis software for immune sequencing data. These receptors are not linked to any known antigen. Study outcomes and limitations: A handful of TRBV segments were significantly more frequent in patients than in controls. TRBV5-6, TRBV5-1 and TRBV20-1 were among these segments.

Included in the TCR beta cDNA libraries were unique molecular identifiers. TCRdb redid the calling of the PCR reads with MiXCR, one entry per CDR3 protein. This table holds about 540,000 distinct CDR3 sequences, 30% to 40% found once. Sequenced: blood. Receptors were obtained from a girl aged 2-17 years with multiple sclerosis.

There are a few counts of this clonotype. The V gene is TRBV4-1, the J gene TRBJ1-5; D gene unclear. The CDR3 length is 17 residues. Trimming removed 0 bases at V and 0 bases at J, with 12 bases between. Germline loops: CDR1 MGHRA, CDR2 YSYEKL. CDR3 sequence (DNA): TGCGCCAGCAGCCAAGATCCGAGCCCCCATAGCAATCAGCCCCAGCATTTT. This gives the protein CASSQDPSPHSNQPQHF.

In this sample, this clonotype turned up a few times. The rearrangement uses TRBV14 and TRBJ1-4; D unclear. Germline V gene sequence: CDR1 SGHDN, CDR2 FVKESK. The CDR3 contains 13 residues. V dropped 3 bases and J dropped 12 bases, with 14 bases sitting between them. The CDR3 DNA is TGTGCCAGCAGCCATCCCTTCCCCGGGGAACTGTTTTTT. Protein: CASSHPFPGELFF.

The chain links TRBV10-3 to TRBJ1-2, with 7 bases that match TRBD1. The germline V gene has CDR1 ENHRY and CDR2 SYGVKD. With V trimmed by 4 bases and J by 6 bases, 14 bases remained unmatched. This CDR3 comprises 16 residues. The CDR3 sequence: CAISAVGLDRADGYTF. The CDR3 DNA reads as TGTGCCATCAGTGCTGTGGGCCTCGACAGGGCGGATGGCTACACCTTC.

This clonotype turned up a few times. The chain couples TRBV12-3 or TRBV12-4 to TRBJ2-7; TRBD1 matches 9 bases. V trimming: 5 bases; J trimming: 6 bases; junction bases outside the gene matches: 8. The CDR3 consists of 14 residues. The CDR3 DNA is TGTGCCAGCAGTCCGGGACAGGGACGGGGCGAGCAGTACTTC. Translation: CASSPGQGRGEQYF.